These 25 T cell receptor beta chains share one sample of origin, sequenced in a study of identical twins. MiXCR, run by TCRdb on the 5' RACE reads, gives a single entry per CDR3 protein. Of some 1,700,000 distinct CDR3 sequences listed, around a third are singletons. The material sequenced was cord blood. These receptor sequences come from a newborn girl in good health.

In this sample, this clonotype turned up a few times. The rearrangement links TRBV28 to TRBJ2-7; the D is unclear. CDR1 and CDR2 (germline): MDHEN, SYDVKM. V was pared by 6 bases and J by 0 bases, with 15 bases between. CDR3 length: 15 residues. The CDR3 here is CASSRRTFSSYEQYF. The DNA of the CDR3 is TGTGCCAGCAGCCGTCGGACGTTTAGCTCCTACGAGCAGTACTTC.

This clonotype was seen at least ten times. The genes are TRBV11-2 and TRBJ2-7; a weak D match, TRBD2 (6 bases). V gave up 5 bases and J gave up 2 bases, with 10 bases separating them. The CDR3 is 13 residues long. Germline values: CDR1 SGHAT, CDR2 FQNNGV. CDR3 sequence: CASSQRTTYEQYF. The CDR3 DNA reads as TGTGCCAGCAGCCAGCGGACTACCTACGAGCAGTACTTC.

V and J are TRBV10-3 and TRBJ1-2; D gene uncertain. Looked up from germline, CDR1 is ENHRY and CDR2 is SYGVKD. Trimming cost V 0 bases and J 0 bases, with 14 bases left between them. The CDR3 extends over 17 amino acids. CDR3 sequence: CAISESKRQPPNYGYTF. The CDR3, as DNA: TGTGCCATCAGTGAGTCGAAGCGCCAGCCGCCTAACTATGGCTACACCTTC.

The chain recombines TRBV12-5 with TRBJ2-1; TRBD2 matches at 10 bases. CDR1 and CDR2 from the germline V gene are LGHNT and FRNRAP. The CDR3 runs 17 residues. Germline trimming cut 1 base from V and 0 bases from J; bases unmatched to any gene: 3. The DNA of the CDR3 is TGTGCTAGTGGTTTGGCACTAGCGGGGAGCTCCTACAATGAGCAGTTCTTC. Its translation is CASGLALAGSSYNEQFF.

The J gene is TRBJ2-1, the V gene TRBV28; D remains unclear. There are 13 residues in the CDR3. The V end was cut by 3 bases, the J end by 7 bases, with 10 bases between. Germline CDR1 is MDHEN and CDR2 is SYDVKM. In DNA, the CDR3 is TGTGCCAGCAGTTTTAGGCTATCGAATGAGCAGTTCTTC. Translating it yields CASSFRLSNEQFF.

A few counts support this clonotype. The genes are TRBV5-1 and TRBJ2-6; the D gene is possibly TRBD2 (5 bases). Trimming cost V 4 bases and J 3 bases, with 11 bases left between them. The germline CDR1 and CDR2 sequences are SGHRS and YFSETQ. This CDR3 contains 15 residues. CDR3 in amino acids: CASSPQRLGANVLTF. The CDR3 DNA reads TGCGCCAGCAGCCCTCAGCGGCTTGGGGCCAACGTCCTGACTTTC.

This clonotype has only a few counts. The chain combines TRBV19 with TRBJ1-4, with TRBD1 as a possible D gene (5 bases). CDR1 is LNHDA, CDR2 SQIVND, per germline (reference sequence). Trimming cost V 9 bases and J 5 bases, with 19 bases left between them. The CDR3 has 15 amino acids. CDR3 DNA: TGTGCCAGCCGGGACCGAAGACCCGAGAATGAAAAACTGTTTTTT. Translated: CASRDRRPENEKLFF.

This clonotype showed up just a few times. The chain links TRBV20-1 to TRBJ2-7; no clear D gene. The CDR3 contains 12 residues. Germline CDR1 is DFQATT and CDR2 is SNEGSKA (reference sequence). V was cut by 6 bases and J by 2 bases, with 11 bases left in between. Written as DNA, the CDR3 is TGCAGTGCGCCGGACGGACCCTACGAGCAGTACTTC. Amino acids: CSAPDGPYEQYF.

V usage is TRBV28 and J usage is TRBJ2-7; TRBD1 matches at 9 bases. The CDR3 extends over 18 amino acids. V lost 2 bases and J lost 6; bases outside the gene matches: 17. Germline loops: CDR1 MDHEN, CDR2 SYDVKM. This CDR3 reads CASSLGGTGKIRGCEQYF. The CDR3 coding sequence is TGTGCCAGCAGTTTAGGAGGGACAGGGAAGATAAGGGGCTGCGAGCAGTACTTC.

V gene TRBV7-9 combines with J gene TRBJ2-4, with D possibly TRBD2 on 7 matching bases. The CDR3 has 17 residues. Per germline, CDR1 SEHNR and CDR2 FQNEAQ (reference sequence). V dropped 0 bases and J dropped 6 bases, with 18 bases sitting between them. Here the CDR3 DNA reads TGTGCCAGCAGCTTAGCGCTAAGGGGGGGCTTCAGAAACATTCAGTACTTC. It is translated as CASSLALRGGFRNIQYF.

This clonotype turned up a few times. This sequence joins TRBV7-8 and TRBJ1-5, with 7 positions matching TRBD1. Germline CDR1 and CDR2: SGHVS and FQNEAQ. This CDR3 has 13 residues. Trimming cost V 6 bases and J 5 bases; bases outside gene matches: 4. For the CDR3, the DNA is TGTGCCAGCAGTGACAGGGAATATCAGCCCCAGCATTTT. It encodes CASSDREYQPQHF.

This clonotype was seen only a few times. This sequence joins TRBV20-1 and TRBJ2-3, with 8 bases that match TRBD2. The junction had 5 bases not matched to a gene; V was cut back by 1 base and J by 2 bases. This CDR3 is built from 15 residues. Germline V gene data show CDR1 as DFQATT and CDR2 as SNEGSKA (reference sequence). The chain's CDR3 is CSARVLGGVTDTQYF. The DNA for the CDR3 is TGCAGTGCTAGAGTTCTCGGGGGGGTCACAGATACGCAGTATTTT.

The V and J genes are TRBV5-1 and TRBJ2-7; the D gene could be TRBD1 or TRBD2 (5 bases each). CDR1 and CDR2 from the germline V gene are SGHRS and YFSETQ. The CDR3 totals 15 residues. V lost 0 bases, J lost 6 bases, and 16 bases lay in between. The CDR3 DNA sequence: TGCGCCAGCAGCTTGGGATCAGGGAGCGTCCCCGAGCAGTACTTC. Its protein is CASSLGSGSVPEQYF.

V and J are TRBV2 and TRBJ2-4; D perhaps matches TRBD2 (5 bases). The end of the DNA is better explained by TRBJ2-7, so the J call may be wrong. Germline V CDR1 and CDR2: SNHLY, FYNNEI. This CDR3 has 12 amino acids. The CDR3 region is CASRTTNYEQYF. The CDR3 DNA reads TGTGCCAGCAGGACTACTAACTACGAGCAGTACTTC.

The CDR3 protein is CASSQAFSGKLGEQFF. The CDR3 nucleotides read TGTGCCAGCAGCCAGGCGTTTAGCGGGAAGCTTGGTGAGCAGTTCTTC. V is TRBV3-1 and J is TRBJ2-1; TRBD2 matches 8 bases. V shed 3 bases and J 9 bases; nucleotides not matched to a gene: 13. The CDR3 has 16 residues. Looked up from germline, CDR1 is LGHDT and CDR2 is YNNKEL (reference sequence).

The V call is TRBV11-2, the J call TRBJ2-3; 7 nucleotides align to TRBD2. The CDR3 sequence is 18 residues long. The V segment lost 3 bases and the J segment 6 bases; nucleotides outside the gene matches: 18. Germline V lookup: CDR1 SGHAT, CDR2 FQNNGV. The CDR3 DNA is TGTGCCAGCAGCTTGTCTAGAATCCGACTAGCATCGCCCGATACGCAGTATTTT. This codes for CASSLSRIRLASPDTQYF.

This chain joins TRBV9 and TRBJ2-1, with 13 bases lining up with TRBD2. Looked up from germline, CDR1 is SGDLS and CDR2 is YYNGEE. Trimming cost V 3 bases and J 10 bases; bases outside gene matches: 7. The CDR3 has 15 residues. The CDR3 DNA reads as TGTGCCAGCAGCGCCGGACTAGCGGGGGCGGGGGAGCAGTTCTTC. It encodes CASSAGLAGAGEQFF.

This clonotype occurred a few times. The CDR3 DNA is TGTGCCAGCAGTAATCTAAAAAGCGGCTCCAAAAACATTCAGTACTTC. This codes for CASSNLKSGSKNIQYF. The J gene is TRBJ2-4, the V gene TRBV25-1; tentative D call: TRBD2 (5 bases). V was trimmed by 5 bases and J by 2 bases, leaving 16 bases between them. Germline CDR1 reads MGHDK; CDR2 reads SYGVNS. This CDR3 has 16 residues. The whole variable domain, remainder taken from reference TRBV25-1 and TRBJ2-4, is EADIYQTPRYLVIGTGKKITLECSQTMGHDKMYWYQQDPGMELHLIHYSYGVNSTEKGDLSSESTVSRIRTEHFPLTLESARPSHTSQYLCASSNLKSGSKNIQYFGAGTRLSVL.

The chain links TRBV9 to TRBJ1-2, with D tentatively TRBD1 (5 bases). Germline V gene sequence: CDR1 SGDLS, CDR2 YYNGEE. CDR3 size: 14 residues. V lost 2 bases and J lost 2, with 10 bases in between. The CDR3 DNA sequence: TGTGCCAGCAGCGTTGAGGCAGGGAACTATGGCTACACCTTC. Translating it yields CASSVEAGNYGYTF.

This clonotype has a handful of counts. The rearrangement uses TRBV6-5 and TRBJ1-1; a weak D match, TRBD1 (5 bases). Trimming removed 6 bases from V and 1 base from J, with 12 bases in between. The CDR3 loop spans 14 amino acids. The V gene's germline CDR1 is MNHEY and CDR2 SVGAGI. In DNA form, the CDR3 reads TGTGCCAGCAGCAAACGGGACGCGAACACTGAAGCTTTCTTT. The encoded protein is CASSKRDANTEAFF.

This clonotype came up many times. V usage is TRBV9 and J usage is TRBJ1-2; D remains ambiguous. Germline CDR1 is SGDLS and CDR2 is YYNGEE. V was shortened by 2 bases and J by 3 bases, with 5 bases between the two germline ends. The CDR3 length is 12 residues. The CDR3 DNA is TGTGCCAGCAGCGTGAGGGACTATGGCTACACCTTC. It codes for CASSVRDYGYTF.

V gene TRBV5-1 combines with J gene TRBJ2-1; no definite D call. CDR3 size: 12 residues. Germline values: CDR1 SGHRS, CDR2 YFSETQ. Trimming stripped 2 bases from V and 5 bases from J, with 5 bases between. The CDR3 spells CASSFFNNEQFF. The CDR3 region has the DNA TGCGCCAGCAGCTTCTTCAACAATGAGCAGTTCTTC.

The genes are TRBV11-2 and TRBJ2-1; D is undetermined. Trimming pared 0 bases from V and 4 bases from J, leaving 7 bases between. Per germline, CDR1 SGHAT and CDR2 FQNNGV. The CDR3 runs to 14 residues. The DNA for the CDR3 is TGTGCCAGCAGCTTAGATATAGTTTACAATGAGCAGTTCTTC. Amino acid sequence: CASSLDIVYNEQFF.

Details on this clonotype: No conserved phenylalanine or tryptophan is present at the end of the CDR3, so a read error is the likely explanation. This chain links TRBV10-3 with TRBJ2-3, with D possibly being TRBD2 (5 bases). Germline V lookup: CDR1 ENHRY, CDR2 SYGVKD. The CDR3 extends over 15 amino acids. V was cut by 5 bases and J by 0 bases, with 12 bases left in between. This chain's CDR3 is CAISKSGSSTDTQYS. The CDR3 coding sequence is TGTGCCATCAGTAAGAGCGGCTCTAGCACAGATACGCAGTATTCT.

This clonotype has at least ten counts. In nucleotides, the CDR3 is TGTGCCAGCAGCGCCTCACGACTCGTGCCCACCTACGAGCAGTACTTC. Protein product: CASSASRLVPTYEQYF. The chain is built from TRBV9 and TRBJ2-7; D remains ambiguous. This CDR3 is built from 16 residues. The V end lost 3 bases, the J end lost 2 bases, and 18 bases lay between the germline ends. The germline CDR1 and CDR2 sequences are SGDLS and YYNGEE.